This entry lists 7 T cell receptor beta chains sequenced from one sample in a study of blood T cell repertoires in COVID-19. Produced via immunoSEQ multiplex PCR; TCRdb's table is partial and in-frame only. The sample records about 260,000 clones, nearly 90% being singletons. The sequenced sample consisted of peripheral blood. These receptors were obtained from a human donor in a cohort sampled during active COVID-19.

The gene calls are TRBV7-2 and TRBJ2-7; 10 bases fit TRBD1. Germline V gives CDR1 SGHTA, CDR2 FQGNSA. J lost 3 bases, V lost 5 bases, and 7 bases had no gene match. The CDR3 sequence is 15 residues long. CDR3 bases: TGTGCCAGCAGCCCTAGGGGACAGGGGAACTACGAGCAGTACTTC. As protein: CASSPRGQGNYEQYF. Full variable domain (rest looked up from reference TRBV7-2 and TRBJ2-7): GAGVSQSPSNKVTEKGKDVELRCDPISGHTALYWYRQSLGQGLEFLIYFQGNSAPDKSGLPSDRFSAERTGGSVSTLTIQRTQQEDSAVYLCASSPRGQGNYEQYFGPGTRLTVT.

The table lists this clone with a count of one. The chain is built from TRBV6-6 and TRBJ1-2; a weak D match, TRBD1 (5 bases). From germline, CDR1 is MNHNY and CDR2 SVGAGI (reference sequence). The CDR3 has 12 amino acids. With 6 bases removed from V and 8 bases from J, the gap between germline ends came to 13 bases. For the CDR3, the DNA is TGTGCCAGCAGACCAGAATGGGGCGGCTACACCTTC. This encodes CASRPEWGGYTF.

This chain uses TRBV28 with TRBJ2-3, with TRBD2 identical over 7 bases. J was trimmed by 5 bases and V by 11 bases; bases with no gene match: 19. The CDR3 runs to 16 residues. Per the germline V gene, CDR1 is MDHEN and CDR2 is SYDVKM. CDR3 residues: CAGGANGEGQGDTQYF. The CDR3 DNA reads TGTGCCGGAGGGGCCAACGGGGAGGGGCAAGGAGATACGCAGTATTTT.

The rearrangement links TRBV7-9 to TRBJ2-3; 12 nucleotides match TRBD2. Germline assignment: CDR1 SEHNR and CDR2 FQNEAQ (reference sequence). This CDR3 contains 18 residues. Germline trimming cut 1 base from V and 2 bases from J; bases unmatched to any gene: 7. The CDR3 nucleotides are TGTGCCAGCAGCTTAGTGTTGTCTAGCGGGAGGGTCACAGATACGCAGTATTTT. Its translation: CASSLVLSSGRVTDTQYF.

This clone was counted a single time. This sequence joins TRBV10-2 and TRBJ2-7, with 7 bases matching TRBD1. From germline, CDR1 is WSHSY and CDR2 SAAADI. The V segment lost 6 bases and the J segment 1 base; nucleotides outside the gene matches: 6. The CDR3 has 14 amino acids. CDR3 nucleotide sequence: TGCGCCAGCAGGGTAGCAGGGGGATCCTACGAGCAGTACTTC. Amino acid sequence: CASRVAGGSYEQYF.

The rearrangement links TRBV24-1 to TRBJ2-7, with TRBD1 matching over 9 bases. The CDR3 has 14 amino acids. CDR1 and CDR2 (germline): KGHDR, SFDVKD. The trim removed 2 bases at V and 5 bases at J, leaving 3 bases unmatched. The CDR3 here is CATSDWDRVDEQYF. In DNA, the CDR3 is TGTGCCACCAGTGATTGGGACAGGGTCGACGAGCAGTACTTC.

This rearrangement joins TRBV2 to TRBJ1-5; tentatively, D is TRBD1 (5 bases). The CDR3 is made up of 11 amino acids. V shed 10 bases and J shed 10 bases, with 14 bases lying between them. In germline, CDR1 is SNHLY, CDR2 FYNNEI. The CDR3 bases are TGTGCCACCCGGGAGCAGGGTCCCCAGCATTTT. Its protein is CATREQGPQHF.